This T cell receptor (beta chain) comes out of a study of technical replicates of blood from a handful of donors. The CDR3 loop spans 14 amino acids. V was pared by 5 bases and J by 1 base, with 11 bases between. In germline, CDR1 is SGHTA, CDR2 FQGNSA. Repertoires were generated with immunoSEQ multiplex PCR, while TCRdb's copy carries only in-frame clones and drops some. This table holds fewer than 70,000 clones, around 84% found once. Sequenced input: PBMCs. V is TRBV7-2 and J is TRBJ1-1; no firm D call. This clonotype was obtained from a human donor in good health. Some clones in this sample may be carry-over from other donors' samples. As DNA, the CDR3 is TGTGCCAGCAGCCCCTCTCGACAGAACACTGAAGCTTTCTTT. This gives the protein CASSPSRQNTEAFF.